One TCR beta chain is described in this entry. It has no known antigen specificity. No clone much larger than this one lies a single base away; base qualities are absent. The data are from a study of cytomegalovirus exposure and HLA in healthy donors (dated by TCRdb to about 2017). As for the study more broadly: A later analysis indicated that the 120 validation repertoires were generated on the platform also employed for the approximately 690 repertoires of the first cohort. The aim of the study was to test whether cataloging public T cell receptors could identify signatures of past pathogen exposure. A separate validation cohort of over a hundred different subjects was used in addition to the approximately 640-subject first cohort. To predict cytomegalovirus infection status, the study brought together high-throughput TCR immunosequencing, statistical association of individual TCRs with disease status, and machine learning.

Library preparation employed the immunoSEQ multiplex PCR assay. Per the original workflow: A statistical classification framework was built to diagnose cytomegalovirus status from the catalog of TCR beta chain sequences. TCRdb holds this immuneACCESS table with in-frame rearrangements only. Some clones are missing; in checked studies, unresolved V genes explain under half, and the rest has no known cause. The DNA was the basis for D and trimming; V, J and clone size are from that table. A total of 110,000 or so clones appear in this sample, about 85% of them only once. The top ten constitute 4% of the sample. Separate from the approximately 690-subject first cohort, the validation cohort of about 110 subjects was the group to which the donors belonged. The germline V end is reduced by 4 bases and the J end by 2 bases; junction bases left unmatched: 14. From a lookup of the germline V gene, CDR1 and CDR2 are SGDLS and YYNGEE. The CDR3 has 18 amino acids, counting the end cysteine and phenylalanine. Only CDR3 DNA is held: 54 bases, read in frame from base 1.

Summary of the overall study and its limitations: A later analysis had no HLA typing for the validation cohort, so co-occurrence there was scored across all 110 or so repertoires. In the study, about 150 TCR beta chains were listed as associated with cytomegalovirus. In vitro tests confirmed that a few of the cytomegalovirus-associated TCR beta chains recognize cytomegalovirus antigens. Most TCR sequences were seen in very few donors, while some public TCRs were found in many individuals. Cytomegalovirus status was reported to be diagnosed by the classifier with high specificity and sensitivity in both the original and validation cohorts. In a later analysis, TCRs clustered in the first cohort were found to also tend to co-occur in the approximately 120 validation repertoires, with approximately 95% of cluster scores above 0. The authors suggested that the approach could potentially be extended to other disease states and immunological phenotypes.

The clonotype comes from a woman aged 18-29 years in good health and CMV-seropositive. Input material: PBMCs. Rearrangement joined TRBV9 to TRBJ2-2; a stretch of 7 junction bases matches TRBD1. The CDR3 reads CASSPPTGLSRNTGELFF. The nucleotides read TGTGCCAGCAGCCCCCCGACAGGGCTGTCCCGAAACACCGGGGAGCTGTTTTTT.